This TCR beta chain came from a study of identical twins. The study's findings and limits: In zero-insertion analyses, partial confounding could arise from invariant MAIT and iNKT cells. The study drew conclusions from cross-sectional statistical analysis, not from following the same donors.

TCRdb ran MiXCR on the 5' RACE reads and lists one entry per CDR3 protein. Of fewer than 900,000 distinct CDR3 sequences detected, roughly 18% appear once; the ten largest clones hold 10% to 15%. The CDR3 totals 14 residues. V lost 0 bases and J lost 11, with 15 bases in between. The germline gives CDR1 SGHVS, CDR2 FQNEAQ. Comments on this clonotype: Antigen unknown.

This same sample was also taken into another study, of T cells expressing NK-cell markers. That study adds: Underlying the TCR beta repertoires were sorted CD3+CD56+NKG2C+, CD3+CD56+NKG2C- and CD3+CD56-NKG2C+ T cells. In a handful of donors, dominant clonotypes made up roughly 28.3-65% of CD3+CD56-NKG2C+ cells.

This sequence originates from a woman younger than 30 in good health. The sequencing input was PBMCs. This chain connects TRBV7-8 to TRBJ2-3; TRBD2 might be the D (5 bases). The DNA of the CDR3 is TGTGCCAGCAGCTTAGCGCGTCCGGACTGGAGGCAGTATTTT. This translates into CASSLARPDWRQYF.